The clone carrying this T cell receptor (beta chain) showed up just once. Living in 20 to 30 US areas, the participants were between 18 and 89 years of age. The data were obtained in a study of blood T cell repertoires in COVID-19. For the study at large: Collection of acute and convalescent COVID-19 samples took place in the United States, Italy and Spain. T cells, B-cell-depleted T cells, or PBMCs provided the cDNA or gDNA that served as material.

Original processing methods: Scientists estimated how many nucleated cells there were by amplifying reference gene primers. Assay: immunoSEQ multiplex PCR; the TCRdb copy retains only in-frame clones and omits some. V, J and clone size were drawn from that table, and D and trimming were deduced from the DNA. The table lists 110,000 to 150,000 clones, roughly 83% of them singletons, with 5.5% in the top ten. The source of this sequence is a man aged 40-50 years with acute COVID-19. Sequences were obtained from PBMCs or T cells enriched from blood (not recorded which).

CDR3 in amino acids: CASSQTGQGGEKLFF. CDR3 nucleotide sequence: TGTGCCAGCAGCCAGACGGGACAGGGGGGTGAAAAACTGTTTTTT. The chain is built from TRBV3-1 (or the pseudogene TRBV3-2) and TRBJ1-4, with TRBD1 matching over 11 bases. CDR3 length: 15 residues. The germline V gene has CDR1 LGHDT and CDR2 YNNKEL (reference sequence). The V and J ends lost 3 bases and 7 bases, in that order; junction bases with no gene match: 4.